This T cell receptor (beta chain) was sequenced during a study of beta chain features in type 1 diabetes. For the study at large: Taken together, all samples contributed nearly 110 million examined sorted cells.

The CDR3 runs 15 residues. Germline lookup yields CDR1 MGHRA and CDR2 YSYEKL. V was shortened by 1 base and J by 2 bases, with 11 bases between the two germline ends. Findings of the study overall: The similarity of naive, central memory and Treg TCRB repertoires appeared greater among patients than among healthy donors.

It was one heparinised blood draw, averaging around 100 mL, that each donor gave. This clone showed up just a few times. Its specificity is unknown. Isolated RNA was reverse transcribed in full, so expressed TCRB transcripts were sequenced. Approximately 3.7 million reads per sample on average were obtained from naive, central memory and regulatory T cell samples. Using immunoSEQ multiplex PCR, the repertoire was profiled, and TCRdb retains in-frame clones only, with some absent. The data contain 430,000 or so clones, about an eighth of them singletons. The TCR was taken from a young woman in good health. Sequencing was performed on naive CD4+ T cells from blood. The chain couples TRBV4-1 to TRBJ2-5; possible D gene TRBD2, 6 bases. In nucleotides, the CDR3 is TGCGCCAGCAGCCAAGTTCCCCGGGAGCAAGAGACCCAGTACTTC. Translated, it gives CASSQVPREQETQYF.